This passage covers 27 T cell receptor beta chains from one sample sequenced in a study of T cell responses to AZD1222 COVID-19 vaccine. TCRdb keeps only in-frame clones here, not all; method: immunoSEQ multiplex PCR. The sample holds roughly 140,000 clones, 93% seen once. Specimen: peripheral blood, collected on day 0 of AZD1222 vaccination. The receptors stem from an adult in good health.

The rearrangement links TRBV29-1 to TRBJ1-4; maybe TRBD1 (5 bases). CDR3 length: 13 residues. In germline, CDR1 is SQVTM, CDR2 ANQGSEA. V was cut by 0 bases and J by 8 bases, with 10 bases left in between. Written as DNA, the CDR3 is TGCAGCGTTGAAGAGGACCGGGGGGAAAAACTGTTTTTT. Its translation: CSVEEDRGEKLFF.

The rearrangement uses TRBV5-1 and TRBJ1-1; unclear D gene. The germline V gene has CDR1 SGHRS and CDR2 YFSETQ. Trimming removed 1 base from V and 4 bases from J, with 8 bases in between. The CDR3 consists of 13 residues. The CDR3 loop reads CASSLYGVTEAFF. The CDR3 nucleotides are TGCGCCAGCAGCTTGTATGGGGTCACTGAAGCTTTCTTT.

The rearrangement links TRBV5-1 to TRBJ1-6; TRBD1 matches 9 bases. The ends lost 4 bases at V and 1 base at J; junction bases unmatched: 6. This CDR3 comprises 17 residues. Germline V gene sequence: CDR1 SGHRS, CDR2 YFSETQ. The CDR3 loop is CASSPTGGRSYNSPLHF. DNA of the CDR3: TGCGCCAGCAGCCCTACAGGGGGCAGATCCTATAATTCACCCCTCCACTTT. Looking up the rest from reference TRBV5-1 and TRBJ1-6 gives the full variable domain: KAGVTQTPRYLIKTRGQQVTLSCSPISGHRSVSWYQQTPGQGLQFLFEYFSETQRNKGNFPGRFSGRQFSNSRSEMNVSTLELGDSALYLCASSPTGGRSYNSPLHFGNGTRLTVT.

V and J are TRBV29-1 and TRBJ2-3, with TRBD1 identical over 11 bases. The CDR3 totals 15 residues. V lost 4 bases, J lost 0 bases, and 3 bases stayed unmatched. Germline CDR1 and CDR2: SQVTM and ANQGSEA. The CDR3 DNA is TGCAGCGTTGTAGGGACAGGGGGGAGCACAGATACGCAGTATTTT. It yields the protein CSVVGTGGSTDTQYF.

The chain is built from TRBV14 and TRBJ2-1; D gene unclear. Deletions cut 3 bases from V and 0 bases from J, with 21 bases between. Germline V gene data show CDR1 as SGHDN and CDR2 as FVKESK. The CDR3 sequence is 19 residues long. CDR3 in DNA: TGTGCCAGCAGCCACGCCATTGGGGTCGGCTGGACCTCCTACAATGAGCAGTTCTTC. It is translated as CASSHAIGVGWTSYNEQFF.

This clone came up once. V and J are TRBV5-4 and TRBJ2-5; D may be TRBD2 (5 bases). The CDR3 covers 15 residues. The V gene's germline CDR1 is SGHNT and CDR2 YYREEE (reference sequence). V was trimmed by 2 bases and J by 4 bases, leaving 15 bases between them. The CDR3 is CASSLSRVGVETQYF. The DNA of the CDR3 is TGTGCCAGCAGCTTATCTAGGGTCGGGGTAGAGACCCAGTACTTC.

The chain joins TRBV9 to TRBJ2-7; 9 positions agree with TRBD2. The germline V gene has CDR1 SGDLS and CDR2 YYNGEE. The CDR3 is 16 residues long. Germline trimming cut 0 bases from V and 5 bases from J; bases unmatched to any gene: 9. CDR3 sequence reads: CASSVVSSGKRNEQYF. In DNA, the CDR3 is TGTGCCAGCAGCGTAGTGTCTAGCGGGAAAAGGAACGAGCAGTACTTC.

The rearrangement links TRBV5-5 to TRBJ2-1, with TRBD2 identical over 8 bases. The CDR3 runs 17 residues. Losses at the gene ends were 4 bases for V and 7 bases for J; bases not matched to a gene: 16. Germline CDR1 reads SGHKS; CDR2 reads YYEKEE (reference sequence). The CDR3: CASSVRKLGLVSNEQFF. CDR3 in DNA: TGTGCCAGCAGCGTAAGAAAGTTGGGACTAGTGTCGAATGAGCAGTTCTTC.

The CDR3 sequence: CASSSQPGFDGNTIYF. CDR3 coding DNA: TGCGCCAGCAGCTCCCAACCAGGGTTTGATGGAAACACCATATATTTT. This chain uses TRBV5-1 with TRBJ1-3, with D tentatively TRBD1 (5 bases). Germline values: CDR1 SGHRS, CDR2 YFSETQ. This CDR3 region has 16 residues. Trimming pared 3 bases from V and 3 bases from J, leaving 16 bases between.

The genes are TRBV6-4 and TRBJ1-1; D gene unclear. The CDR3 loop spans 14 amino acids. V gave up 6 bases and J gave up 1 base, with 12 bases separating them. Germline assignment: CDR1 MRHNA and CDR2 SNTAGT. For the CDR3, the DNA is TGTGCCAGCAGAGGAGGCGAGGGGAACACTGAAGCTTTCTTT. Translation gives CASRGGEGNTEAFF.

The rearrangement links TRBV30 to TRBJ2-1; D possibly corresponds to TRBD1 (5 bases). CDR1 is GTSNPN, CDR2 SVGIG, per germline (reference sequence). The V gene lost 1 base and the J gene lost 2 bases, with 9 bases spanning the gap. There are 14 residues in the CDR3. Here the CDR3 reads CAWSGGSTYNEQFF. In DNA, the CDR3 is TGTGCCTGGAGTGGGGGCTCGACCTACAATGAGCAGTTCTTC.

The genes are TRBV2 and TRBJ1-1; 8 nucleotides match TRBD1. From germline, CDR1 is SNHLY and CDR2 FYNNEI. V trimming: 5 bases; J trimming: 1 base; junction bases outside the gene matches: 3. This CDR3 has 14 amino acids. The CDR3, as DNA: TGTGCCAGCAGTTTCGACAGGGGGAACACTGAAGCTTTCTTT. Protein product: CASSFDRGNTEAFF.

Comments on this clone: Other DNA sequences in this specimen translate into the identical CDR3. The chain couples TRBV20-1 to TRBJ2-1; D remains unclear. The ends were cut back, 3 bases at V and 3 bases at J, with 3 bases in the middle. Germline-derived CDR1 and CDR2 are DFQATT and SNEGSKA (reference sequence). This CDR3 comprises 11 residues. CDR3 amino acids: CSARGYNEQFF. As DNA, the CDR3 is TGCAGTGCTAGGGGCTACAATGAGCAGTTCTTC.

The chain employs TRBV4-1 and TRBJ2-6; 8 bases align to TRBD1. CDR1 is MGHRA and CDR2 is YSYEKL in the germline V gene. There are 19 residues in the CDR3. V gave up 0 bases and J gave up 1 base; unmatched junction bases: 8. Here the CDR3 reads CASSQDLGQDLSGANVLTF. The CDR3 DNA follows: TGCGCCAGCAGCCAAGATCTGGGACAGGATCTATCTGGGGCCAACGTCCTGACTTTC.

This clone came up once. The genes are TRBV7-2 and TRBJ2-2; unclear D gene. Germline CDR1 and CDR2: SGHTA and FQGNSA. Trimming left V 0 bases short and J 2 bases short, with 7 bases between. The CDR3 loop spans 15 amino acids. The CDR3 DNA reads TGTGCCAGCAGCTTAGCGGTCAGCAACACCGGGGAGCTGTTTTTT. Translation gives CASSLAVSNTGELFF.

The DNA for the CDR3 is TGTGCCACCAGCAGACCCCCTTCGGATGCCGCCTACAATGAGCAGTTCTTC. It specifies CATSRPPSDAAYNEQFF. The rearrangement links TRBV15 to TRBJ2-1; D unclear. V lost 2 bases and J 2 bases, leaving 16 bases between the germline ends. The CDR3 is 17 residues long. Germline values: CDR1 LNHNV, CDR2 YYDKDF (reference sequence).

The chain combines TRBV10-2 with TRBJ2-5; 10 bases line up with TRBD1. Germline CDR1 and CDR2: WSHSY and SAAADI. The V gene end was trimmed by 3 bases and the J gene end by 5 bases; junction bases not matched to a gene: 6. This CDR3 region has 15 residues. CDR3 sequence: CASSERDRGGETQYF. CDR3 DNA sequence: TGCGCCAGCAGTGAAAGGGACAGGGGAGGCGAGACCCAGTACTTC.

The chain uses TRBV29-1 and TRBJ2-7, with TRBD2 matching 10 bases. The CDR3 runs to 15 residues. The trim removed 4 bases at V and 2 bases at J, leaving 8 bases unmatched. Germline CDR1 SQVTM, CDR2 ANQGSEA. The CDR3: CSVGAEREGTYEQYF. Here the CDR3 DNA reads TGCAGCGTTGGAGCAGAGCGGGAGGGTACCTACGAGCAGTACTTC.

The genes are TRBV9 and TRBJ2-6; a weak D match, TRBD1 (6 bases). Trimming took 3 bases from V and 2 from J, leaving 9 bases between them. Germline CDR1 SGDLS, CDR2 YYNGEE. CDR3 length: 15 residues. The CDR3 region is CASSDTGTGANVLTF. The CDR3 region has the DNA TGTGCCAGCAGCGATACAGGGACTGGGGCCAACGTCCTGACTTTC. The full variable domain, rest sourced from reference TRBV9 and TRBJ2-6, is DSGVTQTPKHLITATGQRVTLRCSPRSGDLSVYWYQQSLDQGLQFLIQYYNGEERAKGNILERFSAQQFPDLHSELNLSSLELGDSALYFCASSDTGTGANVLTFGAGSRLTVL.

The chain links TRBV13 to TRBJ1-2; D is undetermined. Trimming took off 0 bases at V and 7 bases at J, with 9 bases between the two ends. The CDR3 length is 13 residues. Germline V gene sequence: CDR1 PRHDT, CDR2 FYEKMQ (reference sequence). The CDR3 coding sequence is TGTGCCAGCAGCTTAGGGGAGGGAGGTGGCTACACCTTC. This sequence encodes CASSLGEGGGYTF.

The chain uses TRBV4-1 and TRBJ1-3; 8 bases map to TRBD1. The ends lost 4 bases at V and 1 base at J; junction bases unmatched: 6. Germline V gene sequence: CDR1 MGHRA, CDR2 YSYEKL. This CDR3 contains 16 residues. Here the CDR3 reads CASSLRTGRSGNTIYF. CDR3 nucleotides: TGCGCCAGCAGCCTAAGGACAGGGAGGTCTGGAAACACCATATATTTT.

The chain uses TRBV10-1 and TRBJ1-1; D unclear. Germline V gene data show CDR1 as WNHNN and CDR2 as SYGVQD (reference sequence). The CDR3 is made up of 13 amino acids. The V gene lost 2 bases and the J gene lost 3 bases, with 7 bases spanning the gap. The CDR3 sequence: CASSEEDYTEAFF. The CDR3 DNA reads TGCGCCAGCAGTGAGGAAGACTACACTGAAGCTTTCTTT.

This sequence joins TRBV2 and TRBJ1-2; D is unresolved. Germline CDR1 and CDR2: SNHLY and FYNNEI. This CDR3 is built from 13 residues. The germline V and J ends were trimmed by 1 base and 4 bases, with 7 bases remaining between them. The CDR3 protein is CASSEEVLYGYTF. The CDR3 nucleotides read TGTGCCAGCAGTGAAGAAGTACTCTATGGCTACACCTTC.

The CDR3 spells CASSPSRDRGTNEQFF. In nucleotides, the CDR3 is TGTGCCAGCAGCCCAAGCCGGGACAGGGGTACCAATGAGCAGTTCTTC. The chain is built from TRBV7-9 and TRBJ2-1; 10 positions agree with TRBD1. CDR1 and CDR2 (germline): SEHNR, FQNEAQ (reference sequence). The trim removed 5 bases at V and 6 bases at J, leaving 10 bases unmatched. The length of the CDR3 is 16 residues. Full variable domain (outside the CDR3, taken from reference TRBV7-9 and TRBJ2-1): DTGVSQNPRHKITKRGQNVTFRCDPISEHNRLYWYRQTLGQGPEFLTYFQNEAQLEKSRLLSDRFSAERPKGSFSTLEIQRTEQGDSAMYLCASSPSRDRGTNEQFFGPGTRLTVL.

The chain recombines TRBV2 with TRBJ1-1, with D possibly TRBD1 on 6 matching bases. From germline, CDR1 is SNHLY and CDR2 FYNNEI. With 7 bases removed from V and 0 bases from J, the gap between germline ends came to 12 bases. The CDR3 has 14 residues. The CDR3 reads CASMYRGLNTEAFF. The CDR3 region has the DNA TGTGCCAGCATGTATCGGGGGCTGAACACTGAAGCTTTCTTT.

V usage is TRBV5-4 and J usage is TRBJ1-6, with TRBD1 matching 9 bases. The CDR3 has 15 amino acids. With 4 bases clipped from V and 7 bases from J, the junction kept 6 bases outside the gene matches. Germline lookup yields CDR1 SGHNT and CDR2 YYREEE (reference sequence). In DNA, the CDR3 is TGTGCCAGCAGCCCGGTAGGACAGGGGAATTCACCCCTCCACTTT. Its translation: CASSPVGQGNSPLHF.

The chain uses TRBV5-1 and TRBJ2-3; 16 bases match TRBD2. This CDR3 is built from 18 residues. With V trimmed by 5 bases and J by 4 bases, 10 bases remained unmatched. Germline values: CDR1 SGHRS, CDR2 YFSETQ. CDR3 in amino acids: CASSRSGLAGGPADTQYF. The CDR3 bases are TGCGCCAGCAGTCGATCGGGACTAGCGGGGGGGCCGGCAGATACGCAGTATTTT.